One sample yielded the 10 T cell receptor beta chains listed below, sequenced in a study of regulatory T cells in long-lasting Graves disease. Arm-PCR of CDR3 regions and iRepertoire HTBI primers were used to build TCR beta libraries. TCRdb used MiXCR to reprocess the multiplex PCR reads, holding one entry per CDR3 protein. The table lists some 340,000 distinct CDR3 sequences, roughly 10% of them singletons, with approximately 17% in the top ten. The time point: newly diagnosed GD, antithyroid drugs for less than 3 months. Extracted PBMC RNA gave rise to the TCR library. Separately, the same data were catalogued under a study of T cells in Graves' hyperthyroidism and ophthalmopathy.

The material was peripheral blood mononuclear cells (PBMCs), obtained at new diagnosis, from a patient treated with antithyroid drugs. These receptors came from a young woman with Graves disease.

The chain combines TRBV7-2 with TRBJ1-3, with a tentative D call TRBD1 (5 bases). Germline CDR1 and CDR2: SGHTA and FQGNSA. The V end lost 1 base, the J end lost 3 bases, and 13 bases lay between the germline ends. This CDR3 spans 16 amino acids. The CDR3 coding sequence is TGTGCCAGCAGCTTAGAACCCAGGGTTGTTGGAAACACCATATATTTT. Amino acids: CASSLEPRVVGNTIYF. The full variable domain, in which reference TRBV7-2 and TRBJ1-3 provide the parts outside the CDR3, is GAGVSQSPSNKVTEKGKDVELRCDPISGHTALYWYRQSLGQGLEFLIYFQGNSAPDKSGLPSDRFSAERTGGSVSTLTIQRTQQEDSAVYLCASSLEPRVVGNTIYFGEGSWLTVV.

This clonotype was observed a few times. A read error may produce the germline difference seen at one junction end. The CDR3 loop reads CTSSSGTGEAFF. The CDR3 coding sequence is TGCACCAGCAGCTCAGGGACAGGGGAAGCTTTCTTT. The rearrangement links TRBV5-1 to TRBJ1-1, with 9 bases identical to TRBD1. The CDR3 is 12 residues long. Germline V gene lookup returns CDR1 SGHRS and CDR2 YFSETQ.

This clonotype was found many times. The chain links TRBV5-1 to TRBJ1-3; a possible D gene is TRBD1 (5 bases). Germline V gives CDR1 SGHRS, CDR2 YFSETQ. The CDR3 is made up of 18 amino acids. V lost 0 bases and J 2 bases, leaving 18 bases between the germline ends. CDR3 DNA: TGCGCCAGCAGCTTGGAATCCCAGGGCGGATGGGCTGGAAACACCATATATTTT. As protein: CASSLESQGGWAGNTIYF.

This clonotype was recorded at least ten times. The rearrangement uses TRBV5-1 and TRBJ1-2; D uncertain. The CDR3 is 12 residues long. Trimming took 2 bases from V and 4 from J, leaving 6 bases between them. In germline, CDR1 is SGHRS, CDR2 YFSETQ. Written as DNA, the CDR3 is TGCGCCAGCAGCTTACTAGGCTATGGCTACACCTTC. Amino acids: CASSLLGYGYTF.

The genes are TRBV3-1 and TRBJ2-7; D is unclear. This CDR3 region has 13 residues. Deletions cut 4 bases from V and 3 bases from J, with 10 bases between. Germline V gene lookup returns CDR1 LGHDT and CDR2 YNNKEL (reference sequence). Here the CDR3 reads CASSPRTHYEQYF. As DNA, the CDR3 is TGTGCCAGCAGCCCCCGGACCCACTACGAGCAGTACTTC.

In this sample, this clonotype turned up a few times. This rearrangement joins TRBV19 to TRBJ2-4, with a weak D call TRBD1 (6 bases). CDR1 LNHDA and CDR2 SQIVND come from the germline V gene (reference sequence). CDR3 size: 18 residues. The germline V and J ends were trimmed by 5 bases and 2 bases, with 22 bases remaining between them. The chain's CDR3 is CASSSRGIRQVTKNIQYF. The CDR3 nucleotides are TGTGCCAGTAGTTCCCGCGGAATAAGACAGGTGACCAAAAACATTCAGTACTTC.

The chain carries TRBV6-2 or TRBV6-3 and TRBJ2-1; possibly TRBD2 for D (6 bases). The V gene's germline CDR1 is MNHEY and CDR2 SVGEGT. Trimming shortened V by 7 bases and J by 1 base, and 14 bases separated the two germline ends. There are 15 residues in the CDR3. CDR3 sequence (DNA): TGTGCCAGCATTTCCCGGGACTTTTCCTACAATGAGCAGTTCTTC. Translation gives CASISRDFSYNEQFF.

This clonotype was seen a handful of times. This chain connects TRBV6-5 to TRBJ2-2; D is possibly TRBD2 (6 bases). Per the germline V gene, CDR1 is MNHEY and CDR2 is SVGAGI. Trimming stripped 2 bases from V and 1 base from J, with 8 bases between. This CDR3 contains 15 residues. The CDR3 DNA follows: TGTGCCAGCAGTTACGCGGAGGGGAACACCGGGGAGCTGTTTTTT. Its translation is CASSYAEGNTGELFF.

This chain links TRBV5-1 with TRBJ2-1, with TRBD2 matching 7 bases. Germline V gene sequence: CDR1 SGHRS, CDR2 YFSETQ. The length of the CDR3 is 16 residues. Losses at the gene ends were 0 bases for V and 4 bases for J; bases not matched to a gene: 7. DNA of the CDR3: TGCGCCAGCAGCTTGGATCTGGGGGGGTCATACAATGAGCAGTTCTTC. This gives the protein CASSLDLGGSYNEQFF.

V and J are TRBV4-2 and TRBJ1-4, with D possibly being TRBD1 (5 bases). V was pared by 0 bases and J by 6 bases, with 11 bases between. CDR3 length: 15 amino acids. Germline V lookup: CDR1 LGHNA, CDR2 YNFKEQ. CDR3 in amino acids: CASSQDLKGDEKLFF. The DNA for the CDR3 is TGTGCCAGCAGCCAAGATTTGAAAGGGGATGAAAAACTGTTTTTT.